This TCR beta chain came from a study of shared clonotypes between healthy human individuals. The V segment lost 0 bases and the J segment 6 bases; nucleotides outside the gene matches: 6. Germline V gives CDR1 SGHTA, CDR2 FQGTGA. This CDR3 spans 16 amino acids. TCRdb's table, derived via immunoSEQ multiplex PCR, lists solely in-frame clones and lacks some. The sample includes about 2 million clones, roughly 94% of them seen just once. Selected positively for CCR7 and CD45RO-negative, naive CD8 cells excluded terminally differentiated effector memory CD45RA+ cells. The chain recombines TRBV7-3 with TRBJ2-3; 10 positions match TRBD2. The sequence was collected from a man younger than 35 in good health. Input material: naive CD8+ T cells sorted from blood. CDR3 in DNA: TGTGCCAGCAGCTTAACTAGCGGGGGGAGCATCGATACGCAGTATTTT. It specifies CASSLTSGGSIDTQYF.